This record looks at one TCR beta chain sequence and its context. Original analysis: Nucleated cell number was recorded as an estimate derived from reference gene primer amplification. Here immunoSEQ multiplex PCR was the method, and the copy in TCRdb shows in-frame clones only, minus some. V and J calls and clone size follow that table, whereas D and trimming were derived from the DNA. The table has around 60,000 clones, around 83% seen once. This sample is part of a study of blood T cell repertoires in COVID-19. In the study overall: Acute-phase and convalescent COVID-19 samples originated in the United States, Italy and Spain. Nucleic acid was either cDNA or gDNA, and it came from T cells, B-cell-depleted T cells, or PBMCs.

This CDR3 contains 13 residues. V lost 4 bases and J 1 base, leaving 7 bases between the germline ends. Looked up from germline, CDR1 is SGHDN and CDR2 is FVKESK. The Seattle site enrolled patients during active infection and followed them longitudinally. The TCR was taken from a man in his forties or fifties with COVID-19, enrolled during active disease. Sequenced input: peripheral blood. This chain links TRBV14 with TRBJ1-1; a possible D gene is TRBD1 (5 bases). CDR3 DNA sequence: TGTGCCAGCAGCCCGGGGGGGAACACTGAAGCTTTCTTT. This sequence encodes CASSPGGNTEAFF.